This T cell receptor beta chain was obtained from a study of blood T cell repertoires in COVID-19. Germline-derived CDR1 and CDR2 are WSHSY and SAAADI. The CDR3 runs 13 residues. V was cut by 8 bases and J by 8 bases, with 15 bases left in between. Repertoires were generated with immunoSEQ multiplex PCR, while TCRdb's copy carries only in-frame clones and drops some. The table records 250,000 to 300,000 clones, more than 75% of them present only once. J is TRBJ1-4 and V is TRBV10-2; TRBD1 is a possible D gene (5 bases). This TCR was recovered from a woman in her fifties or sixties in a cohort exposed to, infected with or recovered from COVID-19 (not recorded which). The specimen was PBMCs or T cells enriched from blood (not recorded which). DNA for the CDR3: TGCGCCAGCGGGGCCGTCCGAGCCGAAAAACTGTTTTTT. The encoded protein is CASGAVRAEKLFF.